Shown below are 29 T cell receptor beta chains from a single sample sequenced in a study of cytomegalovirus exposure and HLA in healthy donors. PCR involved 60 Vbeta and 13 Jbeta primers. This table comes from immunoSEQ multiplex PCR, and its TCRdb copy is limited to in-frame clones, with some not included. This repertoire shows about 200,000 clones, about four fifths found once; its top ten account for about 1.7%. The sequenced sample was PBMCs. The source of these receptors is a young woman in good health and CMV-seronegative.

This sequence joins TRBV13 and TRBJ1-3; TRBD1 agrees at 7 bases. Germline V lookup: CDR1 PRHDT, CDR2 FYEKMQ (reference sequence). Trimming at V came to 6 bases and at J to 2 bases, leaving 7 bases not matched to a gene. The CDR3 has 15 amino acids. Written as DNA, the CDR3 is TGTGCCAGCAGTCGAGACAGGGTGGCTGGAAACACCATATATTTT. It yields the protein CASSRDRVAGNTIYF.

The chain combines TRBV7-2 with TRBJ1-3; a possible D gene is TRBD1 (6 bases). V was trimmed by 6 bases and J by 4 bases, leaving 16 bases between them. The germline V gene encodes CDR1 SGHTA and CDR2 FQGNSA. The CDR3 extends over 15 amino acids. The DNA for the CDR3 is TGTGCCAGCAGATACCATGGGGGCGGCGGAAACACCATATATTTT. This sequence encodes CASRYHGGGGNTIYF.

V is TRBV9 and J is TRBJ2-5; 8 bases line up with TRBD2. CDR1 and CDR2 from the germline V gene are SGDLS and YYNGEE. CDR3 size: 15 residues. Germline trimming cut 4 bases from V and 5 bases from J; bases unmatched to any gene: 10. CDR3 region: CASSFGGAIGETQYF. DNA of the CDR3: TGTGCCAGCAGCTTCGGGGGGGCCATTGGCGAGACCCAGTACTTC.

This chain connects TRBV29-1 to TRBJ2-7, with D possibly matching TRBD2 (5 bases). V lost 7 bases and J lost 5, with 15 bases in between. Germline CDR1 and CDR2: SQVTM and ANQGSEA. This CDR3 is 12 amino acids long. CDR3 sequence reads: CSAQFSGNEQYF. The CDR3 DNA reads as TGCAGCGCCCAATTCTCGGGGAACGAGCAGTACTTC.

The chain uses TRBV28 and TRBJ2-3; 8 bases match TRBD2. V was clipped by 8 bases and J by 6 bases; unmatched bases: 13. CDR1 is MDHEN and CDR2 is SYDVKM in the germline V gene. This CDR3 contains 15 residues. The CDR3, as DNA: TGTGCCAGCTCGGGAGGGGTACGTTCTTTGGATACGCAGTATTTT. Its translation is CASSGGVRSLDTQYF. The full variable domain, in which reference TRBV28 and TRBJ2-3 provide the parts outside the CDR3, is DVKVTQSSRYLVKRTGEKVFLECVQDMDHENMFWYRQDPGLGLRLIYFSYDVKMKEKGDIPEGYSVSREKKERFSLILESASTNQTSMYLCASSGGVRSLDTQYFGPGTRLTVL.

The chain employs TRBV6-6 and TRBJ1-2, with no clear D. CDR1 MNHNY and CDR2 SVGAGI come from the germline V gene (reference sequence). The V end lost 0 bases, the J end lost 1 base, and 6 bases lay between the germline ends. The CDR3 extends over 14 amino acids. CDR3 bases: TGTGCCAGCAGTTACTCGAACAATAACTATGGCTACACCTTC. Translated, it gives CASSYSNNNYGYTF.

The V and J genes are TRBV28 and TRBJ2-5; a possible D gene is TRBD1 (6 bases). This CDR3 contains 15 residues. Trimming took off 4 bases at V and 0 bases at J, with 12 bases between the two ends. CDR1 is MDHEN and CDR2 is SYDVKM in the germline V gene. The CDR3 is CASSSTTGYQETQYF. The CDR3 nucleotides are TGTGCCAGCAGTTCGACTACAGGGTACCAAGAGACCCAGTACTTC. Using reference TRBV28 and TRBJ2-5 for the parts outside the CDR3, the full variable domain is DVKVTQSSRYLVKRTGEKVFLECVQDMDHENMFWYRQDPGLGLRLIYFSYDVKMKEKGDIPEGYSVSREKKERFSLILESASTNQTSMYLCASSSTTGYQETQYFGPGTRLLVL.

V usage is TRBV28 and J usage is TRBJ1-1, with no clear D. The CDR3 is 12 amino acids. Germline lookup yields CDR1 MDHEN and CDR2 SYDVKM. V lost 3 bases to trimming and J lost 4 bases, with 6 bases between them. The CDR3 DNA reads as TGTGCCAGCAGTTTTTCAGGCACTGAAGCTTTCTTT. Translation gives CASSFSGTEAFF.

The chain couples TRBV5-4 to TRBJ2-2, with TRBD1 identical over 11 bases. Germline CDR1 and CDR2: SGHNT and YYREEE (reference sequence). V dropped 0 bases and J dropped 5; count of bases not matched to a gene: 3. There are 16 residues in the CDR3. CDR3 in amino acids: CASSLGGQGGTGELFF. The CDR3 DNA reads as TGTGCCAGCAGCTTGGGGGGACAGGGGGGGACCGGGGAGCTGTTTTTT.

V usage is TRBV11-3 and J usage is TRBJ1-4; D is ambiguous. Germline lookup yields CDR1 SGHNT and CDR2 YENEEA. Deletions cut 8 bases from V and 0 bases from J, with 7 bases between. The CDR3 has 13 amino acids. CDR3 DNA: TGTGCCAGCCATAGAGCAACTAATGAAAAACTGTTTTTT. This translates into CASHRATNEKLFF.

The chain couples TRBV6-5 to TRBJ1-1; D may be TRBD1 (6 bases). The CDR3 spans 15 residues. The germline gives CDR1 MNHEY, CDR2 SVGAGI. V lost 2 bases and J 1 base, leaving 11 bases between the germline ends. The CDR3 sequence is CASSYGQGSNTEAFF. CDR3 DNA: TGTGCCAGCAGTTACGGCCAGGGGTCGAACACTGAAGCTTTCTTT.

The CDR3 DNA reads as TGTGCCAGCAGTTACCCACCGGGACAGGGTCCCGAGCAGTACTTC. Its protein is CASSYPPGQGPEQYF. The rearrangement joins TRBV28 to TRBJ2-7, with 9 bases that match TRBD1. V gave up 4 bases and J gave up 6 bases; unmatched junction bases: 10. This CDR3 has 15 amino acids. Germline-derived CDR1 and CDR2 are MDHEN and SYDVKM.

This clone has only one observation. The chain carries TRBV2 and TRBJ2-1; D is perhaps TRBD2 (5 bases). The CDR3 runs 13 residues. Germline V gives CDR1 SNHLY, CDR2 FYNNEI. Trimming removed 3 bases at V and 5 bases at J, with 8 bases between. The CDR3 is CASSDDYNNEQFF. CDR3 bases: TGTGCCAGCAGTGATGACTACAACAATGAGCAGTTCTTC.

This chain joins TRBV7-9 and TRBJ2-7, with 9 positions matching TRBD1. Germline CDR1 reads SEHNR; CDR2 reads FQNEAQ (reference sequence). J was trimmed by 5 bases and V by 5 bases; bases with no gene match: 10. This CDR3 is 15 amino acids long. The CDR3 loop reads CASSGSGTGFDEQYF. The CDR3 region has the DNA TGTGCCAGCAGCGGGTCCGGGACAGGGTTCGACGAGCAGTACTTC.

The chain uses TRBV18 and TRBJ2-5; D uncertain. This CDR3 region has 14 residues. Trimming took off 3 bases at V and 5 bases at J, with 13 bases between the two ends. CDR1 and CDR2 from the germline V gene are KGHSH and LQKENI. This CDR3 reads CASSPDLAGETQYF. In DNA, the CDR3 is TGTGCCAGCTCACCCGACCTCGCCGGGGAGACCCAGTACTTC.

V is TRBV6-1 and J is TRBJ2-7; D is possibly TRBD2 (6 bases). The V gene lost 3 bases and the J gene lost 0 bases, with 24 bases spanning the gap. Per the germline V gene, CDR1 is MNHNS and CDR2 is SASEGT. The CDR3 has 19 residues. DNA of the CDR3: TGTGCCAGCAGTGACGCCCCCTCTAGCGCGACACCCAGCTCCTACGAGCAGTACTTC. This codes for CASSDAPSSATPSSYEQYF.

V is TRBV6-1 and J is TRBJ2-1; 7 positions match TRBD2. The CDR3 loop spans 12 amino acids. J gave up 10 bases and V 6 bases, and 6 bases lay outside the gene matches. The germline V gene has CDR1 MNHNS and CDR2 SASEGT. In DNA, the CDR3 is TGTGCCAGCAGCATGACTAGCAACGAGCAGTTCTTC. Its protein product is CASSMTSNEQFF.

CDR3 residues: CAWSRGTATYEQYF. CDR3 DNA sequence: TGTGCCTGGAGTCGCGGGACTGCCACCTACGAGCAGTACTTC. J is TRBJ2-7 and V is TRBV30; D is possibly TRBD2 (6 bases). The germline CDR1 and CDR2 sequences are GTSNPN and SVGIG (reference sequence). V dropped 2 bases and J dropped 2 bases, with 13 bases sitting between them. This CDR3 is 14 amino acids long.

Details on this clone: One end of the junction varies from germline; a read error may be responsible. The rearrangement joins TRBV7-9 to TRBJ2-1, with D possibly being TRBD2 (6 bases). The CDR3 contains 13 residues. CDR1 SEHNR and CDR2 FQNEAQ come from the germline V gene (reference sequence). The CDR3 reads CSSSLVSREGQFF. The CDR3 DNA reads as TGTTCCAGCAGCTTAGTATCGCGGGAAGGGCAGTTCTTC.

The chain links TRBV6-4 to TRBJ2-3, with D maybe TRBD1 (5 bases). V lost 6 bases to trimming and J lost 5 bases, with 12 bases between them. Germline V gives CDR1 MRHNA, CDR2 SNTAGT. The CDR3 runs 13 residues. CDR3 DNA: TGTGCCAGCAGAGTAGAGCAGGGAGATACGCAGTATTTT. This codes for CASRVEQGDTQYF.

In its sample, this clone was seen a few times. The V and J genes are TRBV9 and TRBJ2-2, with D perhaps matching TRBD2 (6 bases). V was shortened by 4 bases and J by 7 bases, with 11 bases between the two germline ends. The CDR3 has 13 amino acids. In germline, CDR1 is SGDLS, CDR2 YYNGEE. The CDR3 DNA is TGTGCCAGCAGCCCTAGCGATCTCGGGGAGCTGTTTTTT. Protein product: CASSPSDLGELFF.

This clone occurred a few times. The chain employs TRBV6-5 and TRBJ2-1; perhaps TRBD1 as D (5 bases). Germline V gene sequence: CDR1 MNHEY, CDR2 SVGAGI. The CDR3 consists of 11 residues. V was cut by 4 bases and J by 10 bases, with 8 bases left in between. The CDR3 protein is CASSLGREQFF. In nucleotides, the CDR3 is TGTGCCAGCAGTTTGGGGCGAGAGCAGTTCTTC.

The CDR3 region is CASSLVGAGNTIYF. In DNA form, the CDR3 reads TGTGCCAGCAGCTTGGTAGGGGCCGGAAACACCATATATTTT. This chain connects TRBV5-4 to TRBJ1-3; tentative D call: TRBD1 (5 bases). Germline V CDR1 and CDR2: SGHNT, YYREEE (reference sequence). The CDR3 sequence is 14 residues long. Trimming removed 0 bases from V and 4 bases from J, with 8 bases in between.

The CDR3 loop reads CASSTPEDRATFNQPQHF. The CDR3 nucleotides are TGTGCCAGTAGTACCCCCGAGGACAGGGCGACTTTCAATCAGCCCCAGCATTTT. The V and J genes are TRBV19 and TRBJ1-5, with 8 nucleotides matching TRBD1. The germline CDR1 and CDR2 sequences are LNHDA and SQIVND (reference sequence). This CDR3 contains 18 residues. J gave up 3 bases and V 4 bases, and 14 bases lay outside the gene matches.

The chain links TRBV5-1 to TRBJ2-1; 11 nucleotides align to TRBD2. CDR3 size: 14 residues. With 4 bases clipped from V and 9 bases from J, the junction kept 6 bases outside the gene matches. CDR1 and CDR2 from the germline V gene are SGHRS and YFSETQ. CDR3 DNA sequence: TGCGCCAGCAGCGAGCTAGCGGGAGGTGGTGAGCAGTTCTTC. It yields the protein CASSELAGGGEQFF.

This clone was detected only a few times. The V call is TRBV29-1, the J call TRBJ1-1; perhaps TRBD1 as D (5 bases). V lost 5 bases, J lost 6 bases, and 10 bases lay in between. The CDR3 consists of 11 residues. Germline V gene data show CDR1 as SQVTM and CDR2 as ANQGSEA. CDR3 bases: TGCAGCGTTCGTCAGGGTTCTGAAGCTTTCTTT. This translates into CSVRQGSEAFF.

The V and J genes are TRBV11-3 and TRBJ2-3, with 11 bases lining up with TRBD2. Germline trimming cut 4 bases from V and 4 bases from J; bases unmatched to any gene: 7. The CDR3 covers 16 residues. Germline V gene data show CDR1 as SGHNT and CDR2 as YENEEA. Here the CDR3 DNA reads TGTGCCAGCAGCTGGAAGGGACTAGCGGACCCAGATACGCAGTATTTT. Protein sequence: CASSWKGLADPDTQYF.

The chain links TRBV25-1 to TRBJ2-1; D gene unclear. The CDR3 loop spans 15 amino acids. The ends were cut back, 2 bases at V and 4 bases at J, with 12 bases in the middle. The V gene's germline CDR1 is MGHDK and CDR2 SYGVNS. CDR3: CASSEPRLDYNEQFF. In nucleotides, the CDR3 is TGTGCCAGCAGTGAACCGCGACTCGATTACAATGAGCAGTTCTTC.

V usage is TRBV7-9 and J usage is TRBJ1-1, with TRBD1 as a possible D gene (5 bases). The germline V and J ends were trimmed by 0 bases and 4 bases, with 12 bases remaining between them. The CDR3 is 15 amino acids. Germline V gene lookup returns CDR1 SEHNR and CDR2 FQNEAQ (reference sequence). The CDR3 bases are TGTGCCAGCAGCTTAGCGCTGGGGGGAATCACTGAAGCTTTCTTT. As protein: CASSLALGGITEAFF.